One and the same sample provided the 8 T cell receptor beta chains below, sequenced in a study of T-cell reconstitution after alpha-beta-depleted transplantation in children. The TCRbeta library was prepared with unique molecular identifiers. TCRdb re-called the PCR reads with MiXCR, one entry per CDR3 protein. The sample carries about 980,000 distinct CDR3 sequences, about 30% recorded once. The sequencing here drew on PBMCs, mostly from graft donor cells, taken 360 days after TCRalphabeta/CD19-depleted stem cell transplant. These receptors were obtained from a boy younger than two who had a stem cell transplant for SCID, so the T cells may come from the graft donor.

The V gene is TRBV28, the J gene TRBJ1-5; no clear D. The V gene's germline CDR1 is MDHEN and CDR2 SYDVKM. With 5 bases removed from V and 0 bases from J, the gap between germline ends came to 17 bases. This CDR3 is 17 amino acids long. The CDR3 here is CASSPKRRRISNQPQHF. CDR3 nucleotide sequence: TGTGCCAGCAGTCCAAAAAGACGACGGATTAGCAATCAGCCCCAGCATTTT. Supplemented by reference TRBV28 and TRBJ1-5, the full variable domain reads DVKVTQSSRYLVKRTGEKVFLECVQDMDHENMFWYRQDPGLGLRLIYFSYDVKMKEKGDIPEGYSVSREKKERFSLILESASTNQTSMYLCASSPKRRRISNQPQHFGDGTRLSIL.

The V and J genes are TRBV7-2 and TRBJ1-2, with 7 nucleotides matching TRBD1. Trimming took 5 bases from V and 7 from J; bases not matched to a gene: 7. The CDR3 is 13 residues long. The V gene's germline CDR1 is SGHTA and CDR2 FQGNSA. The CDR3 sequence is CASSPGQPLGYTF. The CDR3 DNA sequence: TGTGCCAGCAGCCCGGGACAGCCTCTTGGCTACACCTTC.

This clonotype has just a few counts. V usage is TRBV12-5 and J usage is TRBJ1-2; D remains ambiguous. Trimming shortened V by 1 base and J by 2 bases, and 17 bases separated the two germline ends. CDR1 is LGHNT, CDR2 FRNRAP, per germline. The CDR3 is 17 residues long. CDR3 loop: CASGLASLTPRNYGYTF. CDR3 in DNA: TGTGCTAGTGGTTTGGCTTCGCTGACGCCTCGAAACTATGGCTACACCTTC.

The chain has TRBV29-1 and TRBJ2-7; 7 nucleotides agree with TRBD2. CDR1 and CDR2 from the germline V gene are SQVTM and ANQGSEA. There are 13 residues in the CDR3. V was pared by 7 bases and J by 3 bases, with 9 bases of the junction left unmatched. The CDR3 bases are TGCAGCGCCCCGGGACTATACCGCTACGAGCAGTACTTC. It is translated as CSAPGLYRYEQYF.

The V and J genes are TRBV12-3 or TRBV12-4 and TRBJ1-2; no clear D gene. Deletions cut 4 bases from V and 7 bases from J, with 7 bases between. CDR3 length equals 11 residues. This chain's CDR3 is CASSSLAGYTF. The CDR3, as DNA: TGTGCCAGCAGTTCATTAGCTGGCTACACCTTC.

This clonotype was detected a few times. The V and J genes are TRBV3-1 and TRBJ1-4, with D uncertain. The germline V and J ends were trimmed by 0 bases and 0 bases, with 14 bases remaining between them. The CDR3 extends over 18 amino acids. Germline values: CDR1 LGHDT, CDR2 YNNKEL (reference sequence). The CDR3, as DNA: TGTGCCAGCAGCCAAGATCGGCTCCAGTCTGCAACTAATGAAAAACTGTTTTTT. The encoded protein is CASSQDRLQSATNEKLFF.

The chain has TRBV7-9 and TRBJ2-7; 11 nucleotides agree with TRBD1. This CDR3 spans 17 amino acids. CDR1 and CDR2 from the germline V gene are SEHNR and FQNEAQ (reference sequence). V was pared by 1 base and J by 1 base, with 6 bases of the junction left unmatched. The CDR3 DNA reads as TGTGCCAGCAGCTTAGGGCCGGGACAGGGGGTATCCTACGAGCAGTACTTC. Its translation: CASSLGPGQGVSYEQYF. Supplemented by reference TRBV7-9 and TRBJ2-7, the full variable domain reads DTGVSQNPRHKITKRGQNVTFRCDPISEHNRLYWYRQTLGQGPEFLTYFQNEAQLEKSRLLSDRFSAERPKGSFSTLEIQRTEQGDSAMYLCASSLGPGQGVSYEQYFGPGTRLTVT.

Of note for this clonotype: The junction departs from the called germline gene at one end, perhaps through a read error. Here the CDR3 reads CSATGTSGGF. The CDR3, as DNA: TGCAGTGCGACGGGGACTAGCGGGGGTTTC. This chain uses TRBV20-1 with TRBJ2-1, with 14 bases identical to TRBD2. Per germline, CDR1 DFQATT and CDR2 SNEGSKA (reference sequence). The CDR3 totals 10 residues.